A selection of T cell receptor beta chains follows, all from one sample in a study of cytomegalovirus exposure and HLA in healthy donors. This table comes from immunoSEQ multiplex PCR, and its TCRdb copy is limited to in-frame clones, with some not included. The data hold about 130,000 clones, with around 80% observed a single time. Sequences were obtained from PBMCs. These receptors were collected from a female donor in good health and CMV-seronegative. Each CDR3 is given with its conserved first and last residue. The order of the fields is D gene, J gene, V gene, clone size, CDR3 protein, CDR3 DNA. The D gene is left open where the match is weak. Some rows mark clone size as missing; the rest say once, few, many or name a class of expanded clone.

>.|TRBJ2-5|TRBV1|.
CTSSHVNQPRGLYQETQYF
TGCACCAGCAGCCATGTCAACCAACCTAGGGGACTGTACCAAGAGACCCAGTACTTC
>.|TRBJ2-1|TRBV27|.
CASSLDSREQFF
TGTGCCAGCAGTTTAGACAGCAGAGAGCAGTTCTTC
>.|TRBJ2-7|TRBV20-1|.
CSASGDKEQYF
TGCAGTGCTAGTGGGGACAAAGAGCAGTACTTC
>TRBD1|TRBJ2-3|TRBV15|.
CATSGDRGPSTDTQYF
TGTGCCACCAGCGGCGACAGGGGACCTAGCACAGATACGCAGTATTTT
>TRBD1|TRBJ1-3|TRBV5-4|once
CASSRALGTVSGNTIYF
TGTGCCAGCAGCCGAGCCCTCGGGACAGTCTCTGGAAACACCATATATTTT
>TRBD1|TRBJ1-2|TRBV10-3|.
CAISDPVRGSNYGYTF
TGTGCCATCAGTGACCCGGTCAGGGGGTCTAACTATGGCTACACCTTC
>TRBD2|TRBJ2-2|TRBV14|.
CASSHASGRGNTGELFF
TGTGCCAGCAGCCACGCTAGCGGGAGGGGGAACACCGGGGAGCTGTTTTTT
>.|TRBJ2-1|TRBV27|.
CASSATGFSYNEQFF
TGTGCCAGCAGTGCGACAGGTTTCTCCTACAATGAGCAGTTCTTC
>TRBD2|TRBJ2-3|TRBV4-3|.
CASSRTSGSTDTQYF
TGCGCCAGCAGCCGGACTAGCGGGAGTACAGATACGCAGTATTTT
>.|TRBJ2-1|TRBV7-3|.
CASSSSRGTYNEQFF
TGTGCCAGCAGCTCCAGTCGCGGGACCTACAATGAGCAGTTCTTC
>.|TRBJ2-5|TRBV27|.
CASRSPGTETQYF
TGTGCCAGCAGGTCCCCAGGAACCGAGACCCAGTACTTC
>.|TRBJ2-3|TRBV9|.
CASSVGNTQYF
TGTGCCAGCAGCGTCGGGAATACGCAGTATTTT
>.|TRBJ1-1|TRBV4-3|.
CASSQDTSQGNTEAFF
TGCGCCAGCAGCCAAGATACGTCACAGGGGAACACTGAAGCTTTCTTT
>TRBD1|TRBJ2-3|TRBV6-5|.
CASTPTQGAVNTQYF
TGTGCCAGCACTCCGACACAGGGGGCTGTGAATACGCAGTATTTT
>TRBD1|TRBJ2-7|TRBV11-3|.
CASSLTGGSYEQYF
TGTGCCAGCAGCTTAACAGGGGGCTCCTACGAGCAGTACTTC
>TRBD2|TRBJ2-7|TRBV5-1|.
CASSFSTGGIDEQYF
TGCGCCAGCAGCTTTTCAACGGGAGGGATAGACGAGCAGTACTTC
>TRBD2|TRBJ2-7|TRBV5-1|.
CASSLSTSGRIDEQYF
TGCGCCAGCAGCTTGAGTACTAGCGGGAGGATCGACGAGCAGTACTTC
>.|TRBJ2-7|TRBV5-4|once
CASSLDSHREQYF
TGTGCCAGCAGCCTGGACAGTCACAGAGAGCAGTACTTC
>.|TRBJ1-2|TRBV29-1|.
CSARVGSVYGYTF
TGCAGTGCGCGGGTGGGCTCAGTCTATGGCTACACCTTC
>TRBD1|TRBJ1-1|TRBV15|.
CATSRDNRGSTEAFF
TGTGCCACCAGCAGAGATAACAGGGGTAGCACTGAAGCTTTCTTT
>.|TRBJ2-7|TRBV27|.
CASSLSRYEQYF
TGTGCCAGCAGTTTATCGAGGTACGAGCAGTACTTC
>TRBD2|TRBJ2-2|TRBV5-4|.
CASSLAAGGPTGELFF
TGTGCCAGCAGCTTGGCAGCGGGAGGGCCCACCGGGGAGCTGTTTTTT
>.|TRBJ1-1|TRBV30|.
CAWSVIRNTEAFF
TGTGCCTGGAGTGTGATTAGGAACACTGAAGCTTTCTTT
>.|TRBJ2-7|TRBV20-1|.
CSASASYEQYF
TGCAGTGCTTCCGCCTCCTACGAGCAGTACTTC
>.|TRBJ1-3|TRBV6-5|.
CASIISTSGDTIYF
TGTGCCAGCATTATCTCCACATCAGGGGACACCATATATTTT
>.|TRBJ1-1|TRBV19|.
CASTEGRGTEAFF
TGTGCCAGTACCGAGGGCAGGGGAACTGAAGCTTTCTTT
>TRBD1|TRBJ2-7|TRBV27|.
CASSPSQGARRYEQYF
TGTGCCAGCAGCCCGTCACAGGGGGCCAGACGCTACGAGCAGTACTTC
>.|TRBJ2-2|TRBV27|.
CASSLLGGRVSGELFF
TGTGCCAGCAGTTTACTCGGGGGGCGCGTCTCCGGGGAGCTGTTTTTT
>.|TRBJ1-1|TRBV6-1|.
CASTRGGSMNTEAFF
TGTGCCAGCACCCGCGGAGGCAGCATGAACACTGAAGCTTTCTTT
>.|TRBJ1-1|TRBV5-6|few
CASSSTETMNTEAFF
TGTGCCAGCAGCTCAACAGAGACCATGAACACTGAAGCTTTCTTT
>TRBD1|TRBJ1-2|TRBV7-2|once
CASRPPGGYGYTF
TGTGCCAGCCGCCCCCCAGGGGGCTATGGCTACACCTTC
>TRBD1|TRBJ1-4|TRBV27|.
CASSLDRMGEKLFF
TGTGCCAGCAGTTTGGACAGGATGGGCGAAAAACTGTTTTTT